This T cell receptor beta chain was captured in a study of patients and donors after allogeneic stem cell transplantation. This clonotype was found a few times. The CDR3 totals 15 residues. V lost 2 bases, J lost 4 bases, and 14 bases lay in between. Germline lookup yields CDR1 MNHEY and CDR2 SVGAGI. TCRdb recomputed calls from the RT-PCR reads with MiXCR, one row per CDR3 protein. The sample holds around 27,000 distinct CDR3 sequences, over 7% seen once. The sequenced sample consisted of blood, either unsorted or a sorted T cell fraction (not recorded which). The origin of this receptor is a human donor who was either an allogeneic HSCT recipient or a stem cell or donor lymphocyte infusion donor (not recorded which). It is not recorded whose cells these are; they may come from a transplant donor. The gene calls are TRBV6-5 and TRBJ1-1, with D uncertain. The CDR3 reads CASSYIPSLLTEAFF. For the CDR3, the DNA is TGTGCCAGCAGTTACATTCCGTCCCTCCTCACTGAAGCTTTCTTT.